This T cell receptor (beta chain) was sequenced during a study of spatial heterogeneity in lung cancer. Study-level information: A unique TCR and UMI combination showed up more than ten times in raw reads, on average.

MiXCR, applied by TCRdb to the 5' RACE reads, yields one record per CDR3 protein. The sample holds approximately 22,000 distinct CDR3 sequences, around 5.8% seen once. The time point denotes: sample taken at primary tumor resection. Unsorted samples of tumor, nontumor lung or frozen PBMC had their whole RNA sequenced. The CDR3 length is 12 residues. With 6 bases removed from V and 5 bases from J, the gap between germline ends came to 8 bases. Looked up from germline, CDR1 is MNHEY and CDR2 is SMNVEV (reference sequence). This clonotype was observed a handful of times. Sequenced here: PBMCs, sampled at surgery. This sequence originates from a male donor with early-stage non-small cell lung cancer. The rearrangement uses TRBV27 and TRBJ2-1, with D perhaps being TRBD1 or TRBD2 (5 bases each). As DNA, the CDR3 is TGTGCCAGCAGCGGGGCGAACAATGAGCAGTTCTTC. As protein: CASSGANNEQFF.